This T cell receptor (beta chain) is from a study of human CD8 memory T cell subsets. General observations from the study: Precursor exhausted T cells shared very few clonotypes with stem-like memory T cells. Effector memory cells lacked the similarly high diversity that stem-like memory and precursor exhausted T cells had.

The CDR3 has 13 amino acids. Germline loops: CDR1 SEHNR, CDR2 FQNEAQ (reference sequence). This clonotype is classed as medium-sized by frequency. Its target is not known. Libraries of TCR beta chains were produced by 5' RACE (UMI-labeled). TCRdb re-called the 5' RACE reads; one entry per CDR3 protein, DNA not given. The sample holds around 4,300 distinct CDR3 sequences. Negative magnetic separation was used for the enrichment of total CD8+ T cells. For every subset, the RNA was derived from duplicate vials of roughly 140,000 sorted CD8+ T cells. V gene TRBV7-9 combines with J gene TRBJ1-1; absent DNA, TCRdb's TRBD1 call cannot be checked. The sequenced material came from CD8+ T cells from PBMCs. This clonotype was obtained from a human donor in good health. The CDR3: CATTPGVSAEAFF.